The entry below describes one TCR beta chain. Its matching antigen is unknown. Treatment described: roughly 20 received Ad26.COV2.S at low or high dose, single or two shots; several received placebo; per-sample allocation not given. The investigators took samples on day 63 after the first vaccine or placebo injection. Profiling relied on immunoSEQ multiplex PCR, and the TCRdb table lists in-frame clones only, not all of them. The table has over 400,000 clones, around 90% seen once; the top ten hold more than 3.5%. This entry belongs to a study of Ad26.COV2.S vaccination and SARS-CoV-2 variants. Study overall: Intramuscularly, Ad26.COV2.S was given either once or twice, 56 days apart.

Study results and caveats: Across vaccine and placebo recipients, the breadth of non-spike TCRs was similar. Spike-specific TCR breadth was greater in vaccine than placebo recipients.

Sequenced here: peripheral blood, sampled in a trial of Ad26.COV2.S vaccine versus placebo. The sequence was collected from a person between 18 and 60 years old who received the Ad26.COV2.S COVID-19 vaccine or a placebo.

CDR3 sequence (DNA): TGTGCCAGCAGTGATAGGGCAGCCTATAGCAATCAGCCCCAGCATTTT. This translates into CASSDRAAYSNQPQHF. The V and J genes are TRBV6-1 and TRBJ1-5, with unresolved D. CDR3 length: 16 residues. Germline CDR1 reads MNHNS; CDR2 reads SASEGT. The ends were cut back, 3 bases at V and 0 bases at J, with 12 bases in the middle.